Detailed here is one T cell receptor beta chain. What it binds is not known. The immunoSEQ assay was version 4, run in survey mode. Assay: immunoSEQ multiplex PCR; the TCRdb copy retains only in-frame clones and omits some. The table records roughly 14,000 clones, less than 75% of them present only once. Lysates of CMV-infected fibroblasts at 10 ug/mL stimulated these cells. CD4+ T cells upregulating both CD40 ligand and CD69 were sorted as responding cells. CD8-depleted PBMCs were stimulated 15 to 20 hours with anti-CD28/CD49d costimulation, CD40-blocking antibody and enfuvirtide. The CDR3 spans 14 residues. V dropped 0 bases and J dropped 4 bases, with 10 bases sitting between them. In germline, CDR1 is SGHNT, CDR2 YYREEE (reference sequence). This sample was included in a study of persistence of HIV-infected CD4 T cells. The study's findings and limits: Antigen-responding cells were enriched for degenerate expanded CDR3beta sequences.

The V gene is TRBV5-4, the J gene TRBJ1-2; no reliable D call. The source is an adult man with HIV who was CMV-seropositive. The material was CD4+ T cells sorted from PBMCs after approximately 20-hour stimulation, obtained from a patient who received antiretroviral therapy. In nucleotides, the CDR3 is TGTGCCAGCAGCTTGGGGGTTGCGCGCTATGGCTACACCTTC. It specifies CASSLGVARYGYTF.